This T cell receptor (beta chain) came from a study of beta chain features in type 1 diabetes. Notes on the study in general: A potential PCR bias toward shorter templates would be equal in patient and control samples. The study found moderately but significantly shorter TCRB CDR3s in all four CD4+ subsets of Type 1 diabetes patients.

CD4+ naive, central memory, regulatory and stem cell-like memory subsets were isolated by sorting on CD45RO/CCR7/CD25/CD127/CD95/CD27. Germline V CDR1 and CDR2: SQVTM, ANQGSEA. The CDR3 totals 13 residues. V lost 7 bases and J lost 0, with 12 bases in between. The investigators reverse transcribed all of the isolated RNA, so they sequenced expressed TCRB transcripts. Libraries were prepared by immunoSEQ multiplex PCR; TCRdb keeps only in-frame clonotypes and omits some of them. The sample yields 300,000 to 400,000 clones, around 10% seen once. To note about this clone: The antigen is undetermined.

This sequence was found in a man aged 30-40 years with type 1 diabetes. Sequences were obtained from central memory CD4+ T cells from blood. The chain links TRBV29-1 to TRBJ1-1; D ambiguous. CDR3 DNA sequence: TGCAGCGCCCTCGGGCCACTGAACACTGAAGCTTTCTTT. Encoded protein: CSALGPLNTEAFF.